The clone carrying this T cell receptor (beta chain) was found a few times. The data stem from a study of blood T cell repertoires in COVID-19. The CDR3 length is 14 residues. Germline CDR1 is SGHRS and CDR2 is YFSETQ. V shed 0 bases and J shed 2 bases, with 9 bases lying between them. Clones were read by immunoSEQ multiplex PCR, and TCRdb kept only the in-frame ones, dropping some. There are hundreds of thousands of clones in the sample; about nine tenths occur only once, and 9.5% lies in the top ten. Sequenced sample: PBMCs or T cells enriched from blood (not recorded which). V gene TRBV5-1 combines with J gene TRBJ2-7; D possibly corresponds to TRBD1 (5 bases). The sequence was obtained from a woman in her 40s who had recovered from COVID-19. The chain's CDR3 is CASSLVPGPYEQYF. Here the CDR3 DNA reads TGCGCCAGCAGCTTGGTTCCAGGGCCCTACGAGCAGTACTTC. Looking up the rest from reference TRBV5-1 and TRBJ2-7 gives the full variable domain: KAGVTQTPRYLIKTRGQQVTLSCSPISGHRSVSWYQQTPGQGLQFLFEYFSETQRNKGNFPGRFSGRQFSNSRSEMNVSTLELGDSALYLCASSLVPGPYEQYFGPGTRLTVT.